These 15 T cell receptor beta chains originate from one sample sequenced in a study of blood T cell repertoires in COVID-19. Clones were sequenced by immunoSEQ multiplex PCR, and TCRdb holds only the in-frame ones, with some missing. The data contain over 250,000 clones, about 86% of them singletons. Sequenced sample: PBMCs or T cells enriched from blood (not recorded which). These receptors all come from a man aged 25-40 years with acute COVID-19.

V gene TRBV28 combines with J gene TRBJ1-3; D not certain. V gave up 8 bases and J gave up 2 bases, with 10 bases separating them. Germline V gene lookup returns CDR1 MDHEN and CDR2 SYDVKM. This CDR3 has 13 residues. The CDR3: CASGRSAGNTIYF. Here the CDR3 DNA reads TGTGCCAGCGGAAGGAGTGCTGGAAACACCATATATTTT.

The chain links TRBV7-2 to TRBJ2-5, with TRBD1 matching over 7 bases. The germline V gene has CDR1 SGHTA and CDR2 FQGNSA. CDR3 length: 14 amino acids. J lost 5 bases, V lost 5 bases, and 8 bases had no gene match. In DNA, the CDR3 is TGTGCCAGCAGCCAATCGGGACAGTTGGAGACCCAGTACTTC. Amino acid sequence: CASSQSGQLETQYF.

The table lists this clone with a few counts. The chain recombines TRBV2 with TRBJ2-1, with a tentative D call TRBD2 (6 bases). Germline loops: CDR1 SNHLY, CDR2 FYNNEI. The V end was cut by 4 bases, the J end by 3 bases, with 13 bases between. The CDR3 totals 15 residues. CDR3 in DNA: TGTGCCAGCAGTGCGATAGTCGGGAGCTACAATGAGCAGTTCTTC. Amino acids: CASSAIVGSYNEQFF.

The rearrangement uses TRBV11-2 and TRBJ1-3; 9 bases align to TRBD1. Germline values: CDR1 SGHAT, CDR2 FQNNGV. Trimming took 1 base from V and 2 from J; bases not matched to a gene: 6. This CDR3 is built from 17 residues. In nucleotides, the CDR3 is TGTGCCAGCAGCTTAGGGCAACAGGGGGCTACTGGAAACACCATATATTTT. Amino acid sequence: CASSLGQQGATGNTIYF.

This chain connects TRBV7-3 to TRBJ2-3; 7 bases agree with TRBD2. The CDR3 consists of 14 residues. V lost 5 bases, J lost 3 bases, and 5 bases stayed unmatched. Germline CDR1 SGHTA, CDR2 FQGTGA. The CDR3, as DNA: TGTGCCAGCAGCCCCTCGGGGGGAACAGATACGCAGTATTTT. Protein: CASSPSGGTDTQYF.

The chain recombines TRBV6-5 with TRBJ1-2; weak D call: TRBD1 (6 bases). CDR1 MNHEY and CDR2 SVGAGI come from the germline V gene. Trimming removed 4 bases from V and 0 bases from J, with 9 bases in between. The CDR3 has 14 residues. The CDR3 sequence: CASSLTGANYGYTF. DNA of the CDR3: TGTGCCAGCAGTTTGACAGGTGCTAACTATGGCTACACCTTC.

The chain is built from TRBV13 and TRBJ2-5, with D perhaps matching TRBD2 (6 bases). V lost 5 bases to trimming and J lost 4 bases, with 14 bases between them. Germline V gene lookup returns CDR1 PRHDT and CDR2 FYEKMQ (reference sequence). This CDR3 is built from 14 residues. CDR3 sequence: CASSPAGGPETQYF. CDR3 DNA sequence: TGTGCCAGCAGCCCGGCCGGGGGTCCAGAGACCCAGTACTTC.

In this sample, this clone turned up a few times. The CDR3 sequence is CASSPQNRDRSIYGYTF. In DNA form, the CDR3 reads TGTGCCAGCTCACCACAGAACCGGGACAGAAGTATCTATGGCTACACCTTC. The chain employs TRBV18 and TRBJ1-2; 7 positions match TRBD1. The CDR3 runs 17 residues. Germline loops: CDR1 KGHSH, CDR2 LQKENI. V gave up 1 base and J gave up 4 bases; unmatched junction bases: 12.

The chain has TRBV18 and TRBJ1-2; D possibly corresponds to TRBD1 (6 bases). From germline, CDR1 is KGHSH and CDR2 LQKENI. The CDR3 sequence is 13 residues long. Trimming removed 5 bases from V and 1 base from J, with 8 bases in between. The CDR3 sequence: CASSMDSNYGYTF. In DNA, the CDR3 is TGTGCCAGCTCAATGGACAGTAACTATGGCTACACCTTC.

The J gene is TRBJ2-5, the V gene TRBV5-1; 10 bases align to TRBD1. With 7 bases clipped from V and 4 bases from J, the junction kept 13 bases outside the gene matches. Germline-derived CDR1 and CDR2 are SGHRS and YFSETQ. CDR3 length: 16 residues. This chain's CDR3 is CASSSVTGGRGETQYF. CDR3 bases: TGCGCCAGCTCATCGGTGACAGGGGGCCGGGGAGAGACCCAGTACTTC.

The gene calls are TRBV19 and TRBJ1-2, with 10 bases matching TRBD1. The germline gives CDR1 LNHDA, CDR2 SQIVND (reference sequence). This CDR3 comprises 14 residues. The V and J ends lost 3 bases and 4 bases, in that order; junction bases with no gene match: 2. In DNA form, the CDR3 reads TGTGCCAGTAGTATGACAGGGGGCGGCTATGGCTACACCTTC. Amino acid sequence: CASSMTGGGYGYTF. The full variable domain, its missing parts supplied by reference TRBV19 and TRBJ1-2, is DGGITQSPKYLFRKEGQNVTLSCEQNLNHDAMYWYRQDPGQGLRLIYYSQIVNDFQKGDIAEGYSVSREKKESFPLTVTSAQKNPTAFYLCASSMTGGGYGYTFGSGTRLTVV.

V usage is TRBV4-1 and J usage is TRBJ2-4, with no clear D. The CDR3 has 16 amino acids. The V end was cut by 0 bases, the J end by 1 base, with 10 bases between. Germline CDR1 MGHRA, CDR2 YSYEKL. The CDR3 DNA reads TGCGCCAGCAGCCAAGATCTTGGTGGCGCCAAAAACATTCAGTACTTC. This codes for CASSQDLGGAKNIQYF.

The V and J genes are TRBV29-1 and TRBJ1-1, with D possibly TRBD1 on 5 matching bases. Looked up from germline, CDR1 is SQVTM and CDR2 is ANQGSEA. The CDR3 loop spans 15 amino acids. V dropped 7 bases and J dropped 2 bases, with 20 bases sitting between them. Here the CDR3 reads CSDTAGGPFNTEAFF. CDR3 in DNA: TGCAGCGACACCGCCGGGGGACCATTCAACACTGAAGCTTTCTTT.

The chain recombines TRBV28 with TRBJ2-5; D uncertain. Germline-derived CDR1 and CDR2 are MDHEN and SYDVKM. The CDR3 has 13 amino acids. V was clipped by 4 bases and J by 2 bases, with 8 bases between them. The CDR3 sequence is CASSWAEQETQYF. The CDR3 DNA sequence: TGTGCCAGCAGTTGGGCAGAGCAAGAGACCCAGTACTTC. The variable domain in full, completed from reference TRBV28 and TRBJ2-5, reads DVKVTQSSRYLVKRTGEKVFLECVQDMDHENMFWYRQDPGLGLRLIYFSYDVKMKEKGDIPEGYSVSREKKERFSLILESASTNQTSMYLCASSWAEQETQYFGPGTRLLVL.

This clone was seen just once. This sequence joins TRBV6-5 and TRBJ1-1, with 7 positions matching TRBD1. Germline CDR1 MNHEY, CDR2 SVGAGI. V lost 7 bases and J lost 3; bases outside the gene matches: 5. The CDR3 has 13 amino acids. The CDR3 spells CASTLTGDTEAFF. The CDR3 DNA follows: TGTGCCAGCACTCTCACAGGGGACACTGAAGCTTTCTTT.